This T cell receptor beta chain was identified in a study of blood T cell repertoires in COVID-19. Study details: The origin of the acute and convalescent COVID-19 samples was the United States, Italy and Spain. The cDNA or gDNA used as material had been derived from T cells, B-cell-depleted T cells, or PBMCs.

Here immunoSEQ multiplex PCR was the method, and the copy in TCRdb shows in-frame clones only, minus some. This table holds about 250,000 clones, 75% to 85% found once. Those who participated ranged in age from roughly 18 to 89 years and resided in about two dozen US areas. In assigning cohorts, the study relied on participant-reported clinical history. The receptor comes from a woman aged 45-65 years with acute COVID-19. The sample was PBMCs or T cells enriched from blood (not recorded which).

CDR3 coding DNA: TGTGCCAGTAGTATGAGAGGGGGTACTCAGAACACCGGGGAGCTGTTTTTT. Translation gives CASSMRGGTQNTGELFF. This rearrangement joins TRBV19 to TRBJ2-2, with D perhaps matching TRBD1 (6 bases). In germline, CDR1 is LNHDA, CDR2 SQIVND (reference sequence). Trimming cost V 3 bases and J 1 base, with 15 bases left between them. The CDR3 totals 17 residues. Using reference TRBV19 and TRBJ2-2 for the parts outside the CDR3, the full variable domain is DGGITQSPKYLFRKEGQNVTLSCEQNLNHDAMYWYRQDPGQGLRLIYYSQIVNDFQKGDIAEGYSVSREKKESFPLTVTSAQKNPTAFYLCASSMRGGTQNTGELFFGEGSRLTVL.